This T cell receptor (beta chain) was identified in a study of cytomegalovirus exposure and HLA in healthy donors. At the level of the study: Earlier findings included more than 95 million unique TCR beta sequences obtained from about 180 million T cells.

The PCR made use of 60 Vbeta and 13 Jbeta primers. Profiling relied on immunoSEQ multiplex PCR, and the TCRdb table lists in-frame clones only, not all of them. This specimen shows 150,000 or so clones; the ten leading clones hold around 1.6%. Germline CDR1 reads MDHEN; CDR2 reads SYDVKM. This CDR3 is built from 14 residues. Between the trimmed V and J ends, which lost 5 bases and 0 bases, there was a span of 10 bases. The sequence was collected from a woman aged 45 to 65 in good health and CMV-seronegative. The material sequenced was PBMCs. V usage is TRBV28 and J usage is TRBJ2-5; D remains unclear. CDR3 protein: CASSPKYYQETQYF. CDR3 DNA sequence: TGTGCCAGCAGTCCGAAGTACTACCAAGAGACCCAGTACTTC.